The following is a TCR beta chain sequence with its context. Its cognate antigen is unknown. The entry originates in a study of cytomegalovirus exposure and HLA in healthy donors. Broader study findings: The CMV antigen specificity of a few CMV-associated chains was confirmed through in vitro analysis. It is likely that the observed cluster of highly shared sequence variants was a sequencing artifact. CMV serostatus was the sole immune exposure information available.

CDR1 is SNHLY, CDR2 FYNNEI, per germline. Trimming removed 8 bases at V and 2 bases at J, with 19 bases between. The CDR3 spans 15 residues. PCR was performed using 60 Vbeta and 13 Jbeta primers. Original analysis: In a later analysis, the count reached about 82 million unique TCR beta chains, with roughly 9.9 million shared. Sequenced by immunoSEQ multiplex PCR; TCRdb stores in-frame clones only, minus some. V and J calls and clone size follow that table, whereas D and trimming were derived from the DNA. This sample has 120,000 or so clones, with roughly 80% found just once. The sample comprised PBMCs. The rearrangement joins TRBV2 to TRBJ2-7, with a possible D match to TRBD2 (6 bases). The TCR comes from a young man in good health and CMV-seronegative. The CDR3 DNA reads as TGTGCCAGCGGAGATTCTAGGAGGGTCCCCTACGAGCAGTACTTC. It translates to CASGDSRRVPYEQYF. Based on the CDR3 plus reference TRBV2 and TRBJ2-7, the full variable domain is EPEVTQTPSHQVTQMGQEVILRCVPISNHLYFYWYRQILGQKVEFLVSFYNNEISEKSEIFDDQFSVERPDGSNFTLKIRSTKLEDSAMYFCASGDSRRVPYEQYFGPGTRLTVT.